The present TCR beta chain was sequenced within a study of T cells in tuberculosis. Assay: immunoSEQ multiplex PCR; the TCRdb copy retains only in-frame clones and omits some. The sample includes some 31,000 clones, about 95% seen only once; the top ten take about 2.2%. Latent tuberculosis screening used tuberculin skin test and IGRA at entry. The study, taken as a whole, reports: Active tuberculosis TCR-alpha repertoires lay closer to GMM-specific TCRs than IGRA-negative controls, suggesting clonal expansion.

With respect to this clone: Its antigen remains unknown.

The V gene's germline CDR1 is ENHRY and CDR2 SYGVKD. Trimming cost V 6 bases and J 5 bases, with 13 bases left between them. The CDR3 sequence is 14 residues long. V and J are TRBV10-3 and TRBJ1-4; D not certain. This receptor was identified in a donor between 10 and 35 years old with latent tuberculosis or without tuberculosis infection. The material sequenced was PBMCs. CDR3 residues: CAIRDTAYNEKLFF. The DNA of the CDR3 is TGTGCCATCAGAGACACAGCCTACAATGAAAAACTGTTTTTT.